Each of the 3 T cell receptor beta chains below was sequenced from the same sample in a study of blood T cell repertoires in COVID-19. Clones were read by immunoSEQ multiplex PCR, and TCRdb kept only the in-frame ones, dropping some. The sample shows around 150,000 clones, approximately 79% of them seen only once. The specimen sequenced was PBMCs or T cells enriched from blood (not recorded which). The receptors were gathered from a man aged 50 to 60 who had recovered from COVID-19.

The chain has TRBV11-2 and TRBJ2-3; tentative D call: TRBD1 (5 bases). The CDR3 sequence is 15 residues long. Germline V CDR1 and CDR2: SGHAT, FQNNGV. Trimming took off 0 bases at V and 4 bases at J, with 11 bases between the two ends. The CDR3 DNA sequence: TGTGCCAGCAGCTTAGATCGGAAGGGGTCAGATACGCAGTATTTT. This gives the protein CASSLDRKGSDTQYF.

This sequence joins TRBV11-2 and TRBJ2-1; 7 bases map to TRBD2. The V gene's germline CDR1 is SGHAT and CDR2 FQNNGV. The CDR3 contains 17 residues. V shed 5 bases and J 5 bases; nucleotides not matched to a gene: 15. CDR3 sequence reads: CASSLKGGTSSHNEQFF. The CDR3 nucleotides are TGTGCCAGCAGCCTCAAGGGAGGGACTTCCTCTCACAATGAGCAGTTCTTC.

V is TRBV9 and J is TRBJ2-3, with 8 bases that match TRBD2. The junction had 3 bases not matched to a gene; V was cut back by 3 bases and J by 3 bases. Germline values: CDR1 SGDLS, CDR2 YYNGEE. This CDR3 has 14 amino acids. This CDR3 is CASSAPGGTDTQYF. Written as DNA, the CDR3 is TGTGCCAGCAGCGCCCCGGGAGGGACAGATACGCAGTATTTT.